This T cell receptor beta chain stems from a study of T-cell memory formation after mild COVID-19. Employing constant-segment primers, 5'RACE generated TCR alpha and TCR beta cDNA libraries bearing sample barcodes and UMIs. In TCRdb, the 5' RACE reads were re-called with MiXCR into one record per CDR3 protein. Of 150,000 to 200,000 distinct CDR3 sequences listed, 14% are singletons. CDR1 and CDR2 (germline): SEHNR, FQNEAQ (reference sequence). This CDR3 comprises 13 residues. Losses at the gene ends were 5 bases for V and 6 bases for J; bases not matched to a gene: 3. Sequenced: PBMCs or a T cell subset sorted from them (not recorded which). V is TRBV7-9 and J is TRBJ1-2; 10 bases are a match to TRBD1. This TCR was recovered from an adult woman who had mild COVID-19 (a few samples of this study predate the infection). Cell type and time point are not known. In DNA form, the CDR3 reads TGTGCCAGCAGCCGAGGACAGGGGGATGGCTACACCTTC. This encodes CASSRGQGDGYTF.